This entry is about one TCR beta chain. This specimen comes from a study of cytotoxic CD8 clonotypes in ibrutinib-treated CLL. The repertoire was sequenced with immunoSEQ multiplex PCR; TCRdb's copy has only in-frame clones and lacks some. Here the sample spans around 300,000 clones, around four fifths being singletons. The specimen was PBMCs, collected before ibrutinib treatment. This sequence originates from a human donor with chronic lymphocytic leukemia.

DNA for the CDR3: TGTGCCAGCAGCCAAGAGCGACTAGCGGAGGCCTACGAGCAGTACTTC. As protein: CASSQERLAEAYEQYF. The chain recombines TRBV4-2 with TRBJ2-7, with TRBD2 identical over 9 bases. The V gene end was trimmed by 0 bases and the J gene end by 2 bases; junction bases not matched to a gene: 5. Germline CDR1 and CDR2: LGHNA and YNFKEQ. The CDR3 runs 16 residues.